The rows below give T cell receptor beta chains drawn from one sample of a study of technical replicates of blood from a few donors. The table came from immunoSEQ multiplex PCR; TCRdb's copy has only in-frame clones and leaves some out. Among approximately 49,000 clones listed, about 90% were seen once. Sequenced sample: PBMCs. The source is a human donor in good health. Some clones in this sample may be carry-over from other donors' samples. Both conserved end residues are part of each CDR3. The order of the fields is J gene, V gene, D gene, clone size, CDR3 DNA, CDR3 protein. The D gene is left open where the match is weak. Clone size is shown for a subset of rows, as once, few, many or a class of expanded clone.

>TRBJ1-3|TRBV7-2|TRBD1|few
TGTGCCAGCAGCTTAGGGGGACAGGGAATCTCTGGAAACACCATATATTTT
CASSLGGQGISGNTIYF
>TRBJ1-1|TRBV6-1|TRBD1|.
TGTGCCAGCAGTGGGACCGACAGGGGGAAGACTGAAGCTTTCTTT
CASSGTDRGKTEAFF
>TRBJ1-2|TRBV6-5|TRBD1|.
TGTGCCAGCAGTTACGGGACAGGGGGTGTGTATGGCTACACCTTC
CASSYGTGGVYGYTF
>TRBJ1-1|TRBV6-5|TRBD1|.
TGTGCCAGCAGTTACTACCCCGGGACAGGCACTGAAGCTTTCTTT
CASSYYPGTGTEAFF
>TRBJ1-2|TRBV18|.|few
TGTGCCAGCTCACTCCTAAGACAGGACGTGCCCTACGGCTACACCTTC
CASSLLRQDVPYGYTF
>TRBJ1-1|TRBV16|.|few
TGTGCCAGCAGCCAGGAGGGAGTTAGCACTGAAGCTTTCTTT
CASSQEGVSTEAFF
>TRBJ1-2|TRBV5-1|.|.
TGCGCCAGCAGCTTCGGGTCCAACTATGGCTACACCTTC
CASSFGSNYGYTF
>TRBJ2-2|TRBV7-9|.|.
TGTGCCAGCAGCGCCTCCGGTCTTACCGGGGAGCTGTTTTTT
CASSASGLTGELFF
>TRBJ1-1|TRBV18|TRBD1|.
TGTGCCAGCTCATCCAGACAGGGCGTCAACACTGAAGCTTTCTTT
CASSSRQGVNTEAFF
>TRBJ1-3|TRBV7-9|.|.
TGTGCCAGCAGCTCGTGGACACCGTCCCTCGGAAACACCATATATTTT
CASSSWTPSLGNTIYF
>TRBJ2-3|TRBV4-1|TRBD2|.
TGCGCCAGCAGCCAAGCCAGCGGGGGGGCCGAAGATACGCAGTATTTT
CASSQASGGAEDTQYF
>TRBJ2-7|TRBV5-6|TRBD1|.
TGTGCCAGCAGCTTACCGGGACAGGGCTACGAGCAGTACTTC
CASSLPGQGYEQYF
>TRBJ1-2|TRBV5-6|.|.
TGTGCCAGCAGCAGTAGGGGTAGGGGCTACACCTTC
CASSSRGRGYTF
>TRBJ1-2|TRBV4-1|.|.
TGCGCCAGCAGCCCCCTAGATTCCAGGGAATTGTCCCCATATGGCTACACCTTC
CASSPLDSRELSPYGYTF